Below, 22 T cell receptor beta chains from the same sample are listed, as sequenced in a study of shared clonotypes between healthy human individuals (dated by TCRdb to 2018 to 2021). The method was the immunoSEQ multiplex PCR assay. The immuneACCESS repertoire file appears here via TCRdb, limited to in-frame rearrangements. These files lack a portion of the clones; in checked studies, under half of the deficit traces to unresolved V genes, and the cause of the others is not known. The sample table records around 1.5 million clones; around 98% of these occur just once. The ten largest make up roughly 0.45% of the sample. Specimen: naive CD4+ T cells sorted from blood. The intended sense of this specimen's cell subset or site label: CD45RA+ positively selected. These receptors were collected from a young man in good health.

The chain links TRBV7-9 to TRBJ2-5; 10 bases align to TRBD2. CDR3 length: 15 residues. Germline V gives CDR1 SEHNR, CDR2 FQNEAQ (reference sequence). V shed 0 bases, J shed 3 bases, and the junction held 1 base outside the gene matches. The CDR3 here is CASSLAAGGEETQYF. CDR3 nucleotides: TGTGCCAGCAGCTTAGCAGCGGGAGGGGAAGAGACCCAGTACTTC.

This chain joins TRBV21-1 and TRBJ2-3; the table's D call TRBD1 went unverified against the DNA. TRBV21-1 is designated a pseudogene. The CDR3 is made up of 19 amino acids. CDR3 loop: CASSNCRVVRGQWGDTQYF. The CDR3 DNA follows: TGTGCCAGCAGCAATTGTCGGGTTGTGAGGGGGCAGTGGGGAGATACGCAGTATTTT.

The V and J genes are TRBV14 and TRBJ2-1, with TRBD2 matching over 11 bases. V lost 4 bases to trimming and J lost 3 bases; unmatched junction nucleotides: 11. CDR1 is SGHDN, CDR2 FVKESK, per germline. The CDR3 is 18 amino acids. As DNA, the CDR3 is TGTGCCAGCAGCCCCCCCGGGCTAGCGGGAGGCGTCTACAATGAGCAGTTCTTC. Translated, it gives CASSPPGLAGGVYNEQFF.

This clone was found once. This chain uses TRBV9 with TRBJ2-2; D gene ambiguous. The CDR3 consists of 16 residues. The V end lost 0 bases, the J end lost 2 bases, and 11 bases lay between the germline ends. Germline values: CDR1 SGDLS, CDR2 YYNGEE. The CDR3 DNA is TGTGCCAGCAGCGTAGTAGGAGATATAAACACCGGGGAGCTGTTTTTT. Its translation is CASSVVGDINTGELFF. The whole variable domain, remainder taken from reference TRBV9 and TRBJ2-2, is DSGVTQTPKHLITATGQRVTLRCSPRSGDLSVYWYQQSLDQGLQFLIQYYNGEERAKGNILERFSAQQFPDLHSELNLSSLELGDSALYFCASSVVGDINTGELFFGEGSRLTVL.

A single count supports this clone. The chain combines TRBV10-2 with TRBJ2-5; D ambiguous. Between the trimmed V and J ends, which lost 4 bases and 1 base, there was a span of 22 bases. The CDR3 contains 18 residues. Germline CDR1 and CDR2: WSHSY and SAAADI. CDR3 protein: CASSAKGSRGAFQETQYF. In nucleotides, the CDR3 is TGCGCCAGCAGTGCCAAGGGATCGAGAGGAGCATTCCAAGAGACCCAGTACTTC.

The CDR3 is CATGGRTSPAYEQYF. The CDR3 DNA reads TGTGCCACGGGGGGCCGGACTAGCCCAGCCTACGAGCAGTACTTC. V is TRBV19 and J is TRBJ2-7; 8 positions match TRBD2. Germline V CDR1 and CDR2: LNHDA, SQIVND (reference sequence). The CDR3 contains 15 residues. V shed 10 bases and J 2 bases; nucleotides not matched to a gene: 13.

This clone was seen just once. The chain's CDR3 is CASSSPGHLGETQYF. The CDR3 bases are TGCGCCAGCAGCTCGCCGGGACACCTGGGGGAGACCCAGTACTTC. The chain couples TRBV5-1 to TRBJ2-5; TRBD1 might be the D (6 bases). Trimming pared 3 bases from V and 5 bases from J, leaving 17 bases between. The germline V gene encodes CDR1 SGHRS and CDR2 YFSETQ. The CDR3 is 15 amino acids.

V and J are TRBV5-1 and TRBJ1-5; no clear D gene. The ends were cut back, 0 bases at V and 1 base at J, with 14 bases in the middle. Germline CDR1 and CDR2: SGHRS and YFSETQ. The CDR3 covers 17 residues. The CDR3 region has the DNA TGCGCCAGCAGCTTGGAACCCCCCGACCGGAGCAATCAGCCCCAGCATTTT. Translating it yields CASSLEPPDRSNQPQHF. The entire variable domain, with the rest obtained from reference TRBV5-1 and TRBJ1-5, is as follows: KAGVTQTPRYLIKTRGQQVTLSCSPISGHRSVSWYQQTPGQGLQFLFEYFSETQRNKGNFPGRFSGRQFSNSRSEMNVSTLELGDSALYLCASSLEPPDRSNQPQHFGDGTRLSIL.

V is TRBV9 and J is TRBJ2-5, with 8 bases fitting TRBD1. This CDR3 contains 16 residues. Germline lookup yields CDR1 SGDLS and CDR2 YYNGEE. J lost 1 base, V lost 0 bases, and 5 bases had no gene match. The CDR3: CASSVATGTGQETQYF. Written as DNA, the CDR3 is TGTGCCAGCAGCGTAGCTACAGGGACAGGCCAAGAGACCCAGTACTTC.

The rearrangement joins TRBV18 to TRBJ2-3; D is ambiguous. The ends were cut back, 3 bases at V and 4 bases at J, with 8 bases in the middle. CDR1 is KGHSH and CDR2 is LQKENI in the germline V gene. This CDR3 region has 13 residues. CDR3 sequence reads: CASSPEISDTQYF. CDR3 sequence (DNA): TGTGCCAGCTCACCCGAAATCTCAGATACGCAGTATTTT.

J is TRBJ2-3 and V is TRBV6-5, with a possible D match to TRBD1 (6 bases). V lost 6 bases and J 1 base, leaving 11 bases between the germline ends. Germline-derived CDR1 and CDR2 are MNHEY and SVGAGI. The CDR3 is 14 amino acids. The CDR3 protein is CASSNRAGTDTQYF. The CDR3 nucleotides are TGTGCCAGCAGCAACAGGGCAGGCACAGATACGCAGTATTTT.

The V call is TRBV11-2, the J call TRBJ2-7; weak D call: TRBD2 (5 bases). This CDR3 contains 15 residues. V was shortened by 1 base and J by 6 bases, with 16 bases between the two germline ends. CDR1 is SGHAT, CDR2 FQNNGV, per germline. CDR3 amino acids: CASSLVPWGAGEQYF. DNA for the CDR3: TGTGCCAGCAGCTTAGTTCCTTGGGGTGCGGGCGAGCAGTACTTC.

V gene TRBV30 combines with J gene TRBJ2-1; TRBD2 matches at 7 bases. V dropped 3 bases and J dropped 9; count of bases not matched to a gene: 11. The length of the CDR3 is 14 residues. Germline V CDR1 and CDR2: GTSNPN, SVGIG (reference sequence). The CDR3 DNA follows: TGTGCCTGGAGGACGGGAGGCGGGTATCTTGAGCAGTTCTTC. Translating gives CAWRTGGGYLEQFF.

This chain joins TRBV5-4 and TRBJ2-1; 10 bases are a match to TRBD2. Losses at the gene ends were 9 bases for V and 4 bases for J; bases not matched to a gene: 10. Germline V lookup: CDR1 SGHNT, CDR2 YYREEE (reference sequence). The CDR3 contains 15 residues. As DNA, the CDR3 is TGTGCCACCATGGGACTAGCGCGACAATACAATGAGCAGTTCTTC. Protein: CATMGLARQYNEQFF.

This chain joins TRBV6-5 and TRBJ2-1, with 9 bases fitting TRBD1. Trimming took 0 bases from V and 8 from J; bases not matched to a gene: 5. Germline V gene data show CDR1 as MNHEY and CDR2 as SVGAGI. This CDR3 is 15 amino acids long. The chain's CDR3 is CASSYSRDRVYEQFF. CDR3 DNA sequence: TGTGCCAGCAGTTACTCGAGGGACAGGGTTTATGAGCAGTTCTTC.

For this clone: A junction end diverges from the germline sequence, so it may reflect a read error. The V gene is TRBV10-3, the J gene TRBJ1-1; the D gene is possibly TRBD1 (5 bases). In germline, CDR1 is ENHRY, CDR2 SYGVKD. The CDR3 contains 12 residues. CDR3 nucleotides: TGTGCCATGAGTGGGGGGAACACTGAAGCTTTCTTT. Its protein product is CAMSGGNTEAFF.

V is TRBV9 and J is TRBJ1-4; D is undetermined. The CDR3 spans 14 residues. The V end lost 1 base, the J end lost 8 bases, and 12 bases lay between the germline ends. Germline CDR1 reads SGDLS; CDR2 reads YYNGEE. The chain's CDR3 is CASSVWDQEEKLFF. CDR3 DNA: TGTGCCAGCAGCGTATGGGATCAAGAAGAAAAACTGTTTTTT. Full variable domain (rest looked up from reference TRBV9 and TRBJ1-4): DSGVTQTPKHLITATGQRVTLRCSPRSGDLSVYWYQQSLDQGLQFLIQYYNGEERAKGNILERFSAQQFPDLHSELNLSSLELGDSALYFCASSVWDQEEKLFFGSGTQLSVL.

The gene calls are TRBV6-5 and TRBJ2-3; D ambiguous. CDR1 and CDR2 (germline): MNHEY, SVGAGI. V lost 7 bases to trimming and J lost 5 bases, with 13 bases between them. CDR3 length equals 13 residues. CDR3 in DNA: TGTGCCAGCAAAAGGGCAGCTGGAGATACGCAGTATTTT. Its translation: CASKRAAGDTQYF.

The V call is TRBV5-6, the J call TRBJ2-4; D might be TRBD1 or TRBD2, each matching 5 bases. Germline assignment: CDR1 SGHDT and CDR2 YYEEEE. Trimming left V 4 bases short and J 6 bases short, with 14 bases between. The CDR3 length is 14 residues. The CDR3 protein is CASSQWDGPNIQYF. In nucleotides, the CDR3 is TGTGCCAGCAGCCAGTGGGACGGACCAAACATTCAGTACTTC.

This clone is a singleton in its sample. The chain combines TRBV27 with TRBJ2-1, with TRBD2 matching 11 bases. Losses at the gene ends were 3 bases for V and 9 bases for J; bases not matched to a gene: 7. This CDR3 region has 15 residues. Germline assignment: CDR1 MNHEY and CDR2 SMNVEV (reference sequence). DNA for the CDR3: TGTGCCAGCAGTTTGGGGGTTAGCGGGAGGGCTGAGCAGTTCTTC. Its translation: CASSLGVSGRAEQFF.

About this clone itself: Other DNA sequences of this sample code for an identical CDR3. The rearrangement links TRBV10-3 to TRBJ1-1; D gene ambiguous. Trimming shortened V by 4 bases and J by 1 base, and 7 bases separated the two germline ends. The CDR3 is 13 amino acids. Germline V gene sequence: CDR1 ENHRY, CDR2 SYGVKD. The CDR3 coding sequence is TGTGCCATCAGTGTCGGCGGGAACACTGAAGCTTTCTTT. Protein product: CAISVGGNTEAFF.

V is TRBV2 and J is TRBJ2-7, with D possibly TRBD1 on 6 matching bases. Per germline, CDR1 SNHLY and CDR2 FYNNEI. The CDR3 is 15 residues long. V was cut by 5 bases and J by 0 bases, with 14 bases left in between. The chain's CDR3 is CASSFDRTSSYEQYF. CDR3 sequence (DNA): TGTGCCAGCAGTTTTGACAGGACGAGCTCCTACGAGCAGTACTTC.